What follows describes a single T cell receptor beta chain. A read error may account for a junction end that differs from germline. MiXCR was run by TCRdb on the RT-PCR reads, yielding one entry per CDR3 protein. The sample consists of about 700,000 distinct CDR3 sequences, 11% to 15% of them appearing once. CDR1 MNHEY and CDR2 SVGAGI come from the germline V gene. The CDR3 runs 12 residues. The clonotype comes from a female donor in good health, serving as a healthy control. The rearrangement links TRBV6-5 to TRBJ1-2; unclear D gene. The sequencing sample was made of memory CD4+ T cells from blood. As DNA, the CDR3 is TGTGCCGGCAGCCAAGAAGACTATGGCTACACCTTC. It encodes CAGSQEDYGYTF.